This T cell receptor (beta chain) was recovered during a study of radiotherapy plus CTLA-4 blockade in lung cancer. Study as a whole: Among all patients, approximately 18% showed objective responses, while 30% to 35% had disease control.

The CDR3 spans 13 residues. Per the germline V gene, CDR1 is MGHRA and CDR2 is YSYEKL. V was shortened by 4 bases and J by 0 bases, with 5 bases between the two germline ends. On this clone itself: Its specificity is not known.

This table comes from immunoSEQ multiplex PCR, and its TCRdb copy is limited to in-frame clones, with some not included. Among around 95,000 clones listed, about four fifths were seen once. Broader study findings: Radiotherapy was combined with ipilimumab, and tumor-derived TCR clones then expanded in blood. It was early blood T cell clone dynamics, with interferon-beta, that reportedly best predicted response.

People whose metastatic non-small-cell lung cancer was chemo-refractory got focal radiation along with CTLA-4 blockade by ipilimumab. This rearrangement joins TRBV4-1 to TRBJ2-3, with no clear D. The TCR originated in a human donor with non-small cell lung cancer who had stable disease on radiotherapy plus ipilimumab. Sequences were derived from peripheral blood, sampled from a patient treated with radiotherapy plus ipilimumab. The CDR3: CASSLTSTDTQYF. The CDR3 DNA sequence: TGCGCCAGCAGCCTGACTAGCACAGATACGCAGTATTTT.